Presented here are 30 T cell receptor beta chains from one specimen sequenced in a study of Ad26.COV2.S vaccination and SARS-CoV-2 variants. The protocol was immunoSEQ multiplex PCR, while the TCRdb copy is restricted to in-frame clones and leaves out a portion. This sample has 440,000 or so clones, with about 92% found just once. Stated treatment: about 20 received Ad26.COV2.S at low or high dose, single or two shots; roughly five received placebo; per-sample allocation not given. Each sample was drawn 63 days after the first injection (of vaccine or placebo). Sequences were derived from peripheral blood, sampled in a trial of Ad26.COV2.S vaccine versus placebo. The receptors originated from a person between 18 and 65 years old who received the Ad26.COV2.S COVID-19 vaccine or a placebo.

The J gene is TRBJ2-5, the V gene TRBV6-5; 11 bases map to TRBD2. Germline V gene data show CDR1 as MNHEY and CDR2 as SVGAGI. V lost 4 bases and J lost 5; bases outside the gene matches: 3. The CDR3 runs to 14 residues. The CDR3 sequence: CASSLAGGMETQYF. The CDR3 DNA sequence: TGTGCCAGCAGTTTAGCGGGGGGGATGGAGACCCAGTACTTC.

CDR3 residues: CASSPLPDSWVGAFF. The DNA for the CDR3 is TGTGCCAGCAGTCCCCTCCCAGACAGTTGGGTTGGGGCTTTCTTT. The chain uses TRBV27 and TRBJ1-1; a weak D match, TRBD1 (5 bases). V was shortened by 5 bases and J by 11 bases, with 24 bases between the two germline ends. Germline V gene lookup returns CDR1 MNHEY and CDR2 SMNVEV (reference sequence). The CDR3 length is 15 residues.

This chain links TRBV5-8 with TRBJ1-2; no reliable D call. The V and J ends lost 3 bases and 6 bases respectively, with 15 bases between them. The germline V gene has CDR1 SGHTS and CDR2 YDEGEE. The CDR3 is made up of 14 amino acids. DNA for the CDR3: TGTGCCAGCAGCTCCTTGATTAGGAAGGATGGCTACACCTTC. It is translated as CASSSLIRKDGYTF.

A single count supports this clone. This chain links TRBV3-1 (or the pseudogene TRBV3-2) with TRBJ1-1, with D unresolved. The CDR3 is 14 amino acids. The V and J ends lost 5 bases and 1 base respectively, with 11 bases between them. Germline lookup yields CDR1 LGHDT and CDR2 YNNKEL (reference sequence). The CDR3 DNA reads TGTGCCAGCAGCGAACCAGGTAGGAACACTGAAGCTTTCTTT. Its protein product is CASSEPGRNTEAFF.

This chain connects TRBV28 to TRBJ2-2, with D tentatively TRBD2 (5 bases). The CDR3 totals 14 residues. CDR1 is MDHEN, CDR2 SYDVKM, per germline. Trimming cost V 6 bases and J 3 bases, with 11 bases left between them. CDR3 nucleotide sequence: TGTGCCAGCAGCCTTAGCGATTACACCGGGGAGCTGTTTTTT. It encodes CASSLSDYTGELFF.

The chain is built from TRBV7-8 and TRBJ2-1, with 12 bases aligning to TRBD2. The CDR3 extends over 17 amino acids. Trimming at V came to 0 bases and at J to 7 bases, leaving 7 bases not matched to a gene. The germline V gene encodes CDR1 SGHVS and CDR2 FQNEAQ. CDR3 region: CASSLALLAGGRNEQFF. CDR3 DNA sequence: TGTGCCAGCAGCTTAGCTCTACTAGCGGGGGGTCGTAATGAGCAGTTCTTC.

The V and J genes are TRBV7-8 and TRBJ1-1; tentatively, D is TRBD1 (6 bases). V lost 1 base and J lost 4, with 10 bases in between. Germline-derived CDR1 and CDR2 are SGHVS and FQNEAQ. CDR3 length equals 14 residues. CDR3 DNA: TGTGCCAGCAGCTTAGAAGGGGGGCGCACTGAAGCTTTCTTT. Its protein product is CASSLEGGRTEAFF. Full variable domain (outside the CDR3, taken from reference TRBV7-8 and TRBJ1-1): GAGVSQSPRYKVAKRGQDVALRCDPISGHVSLFWYQQALGQGPEFLTYFQNEAQLDKSGLPSDRFFAERPEGSVSTLKIQRTQQEDSAVYLCASSLEGGRTEAFFGQGTRLTVV.

The gene calls are TRBV2 and TRBJ2-7, with 7 nucleotides matching TRBD1. The germline CDR1 and CDR2 sequences are SNHLY and FYNNEI. The CDR3 sequence is 14 residues long. V was pared by 2 bases and J by 2 bases, with 3 bases of the junction left unmatched. The CDR3 sequence is CASSEQGETYEQYF. The CDR3 DNA follows: TGTGCCAGCAGTGAACAGGGGGAAACCTACGAGCAGTACTTC.

This clone has just one count. The chain couples TRBV20-1 to TRBJ2-3; no clear D. In germline, CDR1 is DFQATT, CDR2 SNEGSKA (reference sequence). V lost 2 bases, J lost 8 bases, and 5 bases lay in between. This CDR3 has 10 residues. In nucleotides, the CDR3 is TGCAGTGCTAGAAAGGGTACGCAGTATTTT. As protein: CSARKGTQYF.

The table lists this clone with a count of one. The chain combines TRBV28 with TRBJ1-2; D perhaps matches TRBD1 (6 bases). This CDR3 region has 14 residues. Germline CDR1 is MDHEN and CDR2 is SYDVKM. Trimming pared 2 bases from V and 5 bases from J, leaving 12 bases between. CDR3 amino acids: CASSLIRGGYGYTF. CDR3 bases: TGTGCCAGCAGTTTAATCCGAGGGGGGTATGGCTACACCTTC.

This chain uses TRBV11-2 with TRBJ2-7; D perhaps matches TRBD1 (5 bases). The length of the CDR3 is 14 residues. Germline CDR1 and CDR2: SGHAT and FQNNGV. V was pared by 3 bases and J by 1 base, with 10 bases between. CDR3 protein: CASSFRGPSYEQYF. CDR3 bases: TGTGCCAGCAGCTTTAGGGGCCCTTCCTACGAGCAGTACTTC.

The chain is built from TRBV6-1 and TRBJ1-5, with D possibly matching TRBD1 (5 bases). This CDR3 has 18 amino acids. Trimming left V 4 bases short and J 1 base short, with 20 bases between. The V gene's germline CDR1 is MNHNS and CDR2 SASEGT. The CDR3 protein is CASSARGRGGVSNQPQHF. CDR3 DNA: TGTGCCAGCAGTGCCCGCGGAAGGGGCGGTGTGAGCAATCAGCCCCAGCATTTT.

The J gene is TRBJ1-6, the V gene TRBV6-5; no clear D. The germline gives CDR1 MNHEY, CDR2 SVGAGI. CDR3 length: 13 residues. V was trimmed by 0 bases and J by 9 bases, leaving 6 bases between them. The CDR3 DNA reads as TGTGCCAGCAGTTACTCTCCCGTTTCACCCCTCCACTTT. It is translated as CASSYSPVSPLHF.

CDR3 sequence reads: CATSDHIDRDTGELFF. As DNA, the CDR3 is TGTGCCACCAGTGATCATATAGACCGGGACACCGGGGAGCTGTTTTTT. The V call is TRBV24-1, the J call TRBJ2-2, with D uncertain. V lost 3 bases to trimming and J lost 3 bases, with 13 bases between them. The CDR3 has 16 residues. The V gene's germline CDR1 is KGHDR and CDR2 SFDVKD.

The chain is built from TRBV30 and TRBJ2-1; D possibly uses TRBD1 or TRBD2 (5 bases each). The CDR3 totals 15 residues. V lost 4 bases and J lost 7, with 20 bases in between. Germline V gene data show CDR1 as GTSNPN and CDR2 as SVGIG (reference sequence). The chain's CDR3 is CAWIDDGDRTNEQFF. In DNA, the CDR3 is TGTGCCTGGATCGACGATGGGGACCGTACGAATGAGCAGTTCTTC.

This clone has only one observation. The chain joins TRBV28 to TRBJ1-3; possible D gene TRBD1, 6 bases. CDR1 and CDR2 (germline): MDHEN, SYDVKM. With 3 bases removed from V and 3 bases from J, the gap between germline ends came to 15 bases. The CDR3 totals 16 residues. The CDR3: CASSFDTGSGGNTIYF. The CDR3 DNA reads TGTGCCAGCAGTTTCGACACAGGGTCTGGTGGAAACACCATATATTTT. Supplemented by reference TRBV28 and TRBJ1-3, the full variable domain reads DVKVTQSSRYLVKRTGEKVFLECVQDMDHENMFWYRQDPGLGLRLIYFSYDVKMKEKGDIPEGYSVSREKKERFSLILESASTNQTSMYLCASSFDTGSGGNTIYFGEGSWLTVV.

This clone has only one observation. The V gene is TRBV19, the J gene TRBJ2-7; 9 nucleotides match TRBD1. The CDR3 has 15 amino acids. V was pared by 3 bases and J by 2 bases, with 5 bases of the junction left unmatched. Germline CDR1 LNHDA, CDR2 SQIVND (reference sequence). The DNA for the CDR3 is TGTGCCAGTAGTATCGCGGGACAGGGAACCTACGAGCAGTACTTC. It translates to CASSIAGQGTYEQYF.

This chain joins TRBV28 and TRBJ2-1; D possibly corresponds to TRBD1 (5 bases). This CDR3 comprises 12 residues. V lost 3 bases, J lost 10 bases, and 10 bases lay in between. The germline CDR1 and CDR2 sequences are MDHEN and SYDVKM. CDR3 coding DNA: TGTGCCAGCAGTTTCGGACACAGGGAGCAGTTCTTC. Translation gives CASSFGHREQFF.

The genes are TRBV5-4 and TRBJ2-3, with D perhaps TRBD1 (5 bases). Looked up from germline, CDR1 is SGHNT and CDR2 is YYREEE (reference sequence). V lost 0 bases to trimming and J lost 5 bases, with 10 bases between them. The CDR3 is made up of 14 amino acids. The CDR3 bases are TGTGCCAGCAGCTTGGAACAGGCACAAGATACGCAGTATTTT. It yields the protein CASSLEQAQDTQYF.

The CDR3: CASSFADPNTGELFF. The CDR3, as DNA: TGCGCCAGCAGCTTCGCGGATCCGAACACCGGGGAGCTGTTTTTT. The chain is built from TRBV5-1 and TRBJ2-2; D is uncertain. Trimming removed 2 bases from V and 0 bases from J, with 8 bases in between. This CDR3 region has 15 residues. Germline CDR1 reads SGHRS; CDR2 reads YFSETQ.

This clone was counted a few times. The chain couples TRBV7-6 to TRBJ2-2; D may be TRBD1 (6 bases). The V gene's germline CDR1 is SGHVS and CDR2 FNYEAQ. V gave up 4 bases and J gave up 5 bases, with 17 bases separating them. This CDR3 has 16 amino acids. CDR3 bases: TGTGCCAGCAGCTCCAACAACAGGGAAGTAACCGGGGAGCTGTTTTTT. This sequence encodes CASSSNNREVTGELFF.

The CDR3 nucleotides read TGCGCCAGCATTGGACAGGGGAACACTGAAGCTTTCTTT. The encoded protein is CASIGQGNTEAFF. The rearrangement joins TRBV4-1 to TRBJ1-1, with 8 bases that match TRBD1. Germline-derived CDR1 and CDR2 are MGHRA and YSYEKL. The J segment lost 1 base and the V segment lost 7 bases, leaving 2 bases of the junction unmatched. The CDR3 is made up of 13 amino acids.

The rearrangement joins TRBV4-1 to TRBJ1-3; D remains unclear. CDR1 is MGHRA and CDR2 is YSYEKL in the germline V gene. Trimming left V 3 bases short and J 0 bases short, with 3 bases between. This CDR3 comprises 13 residues. CDR3 in amino acids: CASSHPSGNTIYF. The CDR3, as DNA: TGCGCCAGCAGCCATCCCTCTGGAAACACCATATATTTT.

The rearrangement joins TRBV5-6 to TRBJ1-6; D may be TRBD1 (5 bases). From germline, CDR1 is SGHDT and CDR2 YYEEEE. The CDR3 length is 16 residues. V was shortened by 1 base and J by 4 bases, with 12 bases between the two germline ends. DNA of the CDR3: TGTGCCAGCAGCTTGTTTGAGACAGCATATAATTCACCCCTCCACTTT. Translating gives CASSLFETAYNSPLHF.

The rearrangement links TRBV28 to TRBJ2-3; D remains unclear. The V end was cut by 9 bases, the J end by 7 bases, with 14 bases between. The CDR3 covers 12 residues. The germline V gene encodes CDR1 MDHEN and CDR2 SYDVKM. This chain's CDR3 is CASDPGRNTQYF. In DNA form, the CDR3 reads TGTGCCAGTGACCCGGGTCGAAATACGCAGTATTTT. Full variable domain (outside the CDR3, taken from reference TRBV28 and TRBJ2-3): DVKVTQSSRYLVKRTGEKVFLECVQDMDHENMFWYRQDPGLGLRLIYFSYDVKMKEKGDIPEGYSVSREKKERFSLILESASTNQTSMYLCASDPGRNTQYFGPGTRLTVL.

Here the CDR3 reads CASIPGRLLPTTRGAKKPQHF. The CDR3 DNA reads TGTGCCAGCATTCCCGGACGACTTTTGCCTACGACCCGAGGGGCAAAAAAGCCCCAGCATTTT. The genes are TRBV28 and TRBJ1-5; the D gene is possibly TRBD1 (5 bases). Germline values: CDR1 MDHEN, CDR2 SYDVKM. V dropped 7 bases and J dropped 8 bases, with 39 bases sitting between them. The CDR3 runs 21 residues. Based on the CDR3 plus reference TRBV28 and TRBJ1-5, the full variable domain is DVKVTQSSRYLVKRTGEKVFLECVQDMDHENMFWYRQDPGLGLRLIYFSYDVKMKEKGDIPEGYSVSREKKERFSLILESASTNQTSMYLCASIPGRLLPTTRGAKKPQHFGDGTRLSIL.

The V and J genes are TRBV7-6 and TRBJ2-1; D remains ambiguous. In germline, CDR1 is SGHVS, CDR2 FNYEAQ. The CDR3 length is 13 residues. Trimming took off 3 bases at V and 6 bases at J, with 9 bases between the two ends. The CDR3 protein is CASSFSPINEQFF. CDR3 bases: TGTGCCAGCAGCTTCAGTCCCATCAATGAGCAGTTCTTC.

This clone was seen only once. This sequence joins TRBV7-7 and TRBJ2-3, with D possibly matching TRBD1 (5 bases). V was cut by 3 bases and J by 2 bases, with 9 bases left in between. Germline values: CDR1 SSHAT, CDR2 FNYEAQ (reference sequence). CDR3 length: 14 amino acids. Written as DNA, the CDR3 is TGTGCCAGCAGCTTTAAGGGGCCCACAGATACGCAGTATTTT. Residues: CASSFKGPTDTQYF.

The chain carries TRBV7-2 and TRBJ2-1; D remains ambiguous. Germline V gene data show CDR1 as SGHTA and CDR2 as FQGNSA. The CDR3 is 12 amino acids. Between the trimmed V and J ends, which lost 2 bases and 10 bases, there was a span of 9 bases. CDR3 in DNA: TGTGCCAGCAGCTTAAGTGGTGGGGAGCAGTTCTTC. It translates to CASSLSGGEQFF.

This clone was seen once. This chain connects TRBV10-3 to TRBJ2-4; D is perhaps TRBD1 (6 bases). CDR3 size: 14 residues. Trimming cost V 4 bases and J 8 bases, with 15 bases left between them. Germline V CDR1 and CDR2: ENHRY, SYGVKD. The CDR3 DNA follows: TGTGCCATCAGTGGGGGACAACCCAAGGACATTCAGTACTTC. It is translated as CAISGGQPKDIQYF.